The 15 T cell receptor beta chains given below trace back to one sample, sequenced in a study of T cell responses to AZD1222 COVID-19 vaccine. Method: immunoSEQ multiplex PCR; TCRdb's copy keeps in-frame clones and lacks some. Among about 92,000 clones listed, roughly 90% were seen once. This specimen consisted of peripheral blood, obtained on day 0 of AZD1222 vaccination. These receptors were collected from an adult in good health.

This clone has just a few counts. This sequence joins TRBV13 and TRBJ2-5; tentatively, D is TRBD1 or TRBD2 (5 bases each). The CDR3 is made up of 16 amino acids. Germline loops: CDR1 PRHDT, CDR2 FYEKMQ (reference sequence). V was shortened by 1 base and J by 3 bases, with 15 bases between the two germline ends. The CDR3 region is CASSLDSGTKKETQYF. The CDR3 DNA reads TGTGCCAGCAGCTTAGACTCCGGGACCAAAAAAGAGACCCAGTACTTC.

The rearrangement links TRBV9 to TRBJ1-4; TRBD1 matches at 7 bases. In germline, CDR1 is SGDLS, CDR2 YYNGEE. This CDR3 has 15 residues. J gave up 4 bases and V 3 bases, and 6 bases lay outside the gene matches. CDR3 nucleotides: TGTGCCAGCAGCGCGGGGACAGTAGATAATGAAAAACTGTTTTTT. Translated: CASSAGTVDNEKLFF.

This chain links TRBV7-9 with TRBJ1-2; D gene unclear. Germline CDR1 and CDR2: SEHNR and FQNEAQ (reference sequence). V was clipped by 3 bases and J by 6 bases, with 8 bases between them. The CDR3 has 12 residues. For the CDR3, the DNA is TGTGCCAGCAGCTTTTCGGGAAATGGCTACACCTTC. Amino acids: CASSFSGNGYTF. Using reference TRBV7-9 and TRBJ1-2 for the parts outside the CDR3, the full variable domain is DTGVSQNPRHKITKRGQNVTFRCDPISEHNRLYWYRQTLGQGPEFLTYFQNEAQLEKSRLLSDRFSAERPKGSFSTLEIQRTEQGDSAMYLCASSFSGNGYTFGSGTRLTVV.

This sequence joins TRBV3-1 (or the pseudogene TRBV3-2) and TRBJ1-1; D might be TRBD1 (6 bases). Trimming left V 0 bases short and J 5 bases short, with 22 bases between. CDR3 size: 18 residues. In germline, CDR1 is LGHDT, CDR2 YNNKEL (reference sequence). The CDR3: CASSQEGRSWGARTEAFF. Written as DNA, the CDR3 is TGTGCCAGCAGCCAAGAAGGGAGATCTTGGGGGGCGCGGACTGAAGCTTTCTTT.

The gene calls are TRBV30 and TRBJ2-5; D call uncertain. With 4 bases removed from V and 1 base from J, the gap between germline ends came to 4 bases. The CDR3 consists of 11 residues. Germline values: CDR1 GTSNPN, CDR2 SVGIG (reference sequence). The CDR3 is CAWIFQETQYF. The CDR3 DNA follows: TGTGCCTGGATCTTCCAAGAGACCCAGTACTTC.

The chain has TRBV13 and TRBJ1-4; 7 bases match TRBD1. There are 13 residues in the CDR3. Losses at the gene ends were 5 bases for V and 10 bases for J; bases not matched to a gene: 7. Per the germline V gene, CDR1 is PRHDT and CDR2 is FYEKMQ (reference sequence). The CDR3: CASSPGTDSKLFF. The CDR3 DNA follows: TGTGCCAGCAGCCCCGGGACAGACTCAAAACTGTTTTTT. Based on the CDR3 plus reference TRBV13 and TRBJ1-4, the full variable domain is AAGVIQSPRHLIKEKRETATLKCYPIPRHDTVYWYQQGPGQDPQFLISFYEKMQSDKGSIPDRFSAQQFSDYHSELNMSSLELGDSALYFCASSPGTDSKLFFGSGTQLSVL.

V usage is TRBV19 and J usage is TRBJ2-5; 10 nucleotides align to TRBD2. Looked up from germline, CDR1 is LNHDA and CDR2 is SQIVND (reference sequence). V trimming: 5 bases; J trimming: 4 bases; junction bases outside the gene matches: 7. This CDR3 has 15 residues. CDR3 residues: CASSWLAGESETQYF. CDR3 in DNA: TGTGCCAGTAGTTGGCTAGCGGGAGAATCAGAGACCCAGTACTTC. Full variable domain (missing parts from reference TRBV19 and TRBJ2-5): DGGITQSPKYLFRKEGQNVTLSCEQNLNHDAMYWYRQDPGQGLRLIYYSQIVNDFQKGDIAEGYSVSREKKESFPLTVTSAQKNPTAFYLCASSWLAGESETQYFGPGTRLLVL.

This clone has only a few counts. CDR3 bases: TGTGCCAGCAGCTCTTGTCCTTCCTTTAGGTCCTATAATTCACCCCTCCACTTT. It translates to CASSSCPSFRSYNSPLHF. The rearrangement uses TRBV11-3 and TRBJ1-6; D gene uncertain. The CDR3 runs to 18 residues. The germline V gene has CDR1 SGHNT and CDR2 YENEEA. Trimming stripped 4 bases from V and 1 base from J, with 17 bases between.

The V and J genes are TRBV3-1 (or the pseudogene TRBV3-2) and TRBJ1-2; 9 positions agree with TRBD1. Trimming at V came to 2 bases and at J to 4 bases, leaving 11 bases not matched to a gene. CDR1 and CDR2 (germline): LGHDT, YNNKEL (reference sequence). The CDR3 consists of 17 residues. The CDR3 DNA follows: TGTGCCAGCAGCCAATTTCCACAGGGGGCGCTTAGCTATGGCTACACCTTC. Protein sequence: CASSQFPQGALSYGYTF.

CDR3 sequence reads: CASSLGSGRNSPLHF. Written as DNA, the CDR3 is TGTGCCAGCAGCTTAGGCTCGGGCCGTAATTCACCCCTCCACTTT. The rearrangement joins TRBV7-9 to TRBJ1-6; D uncertain. The ends were cut back, 1 base at V and 6 bases at J, with 10 bases in the middle. The germline V gene has CDR1 SEHNR and CDR2 FQNEAQ (reference sequence). The CDR3 consists of 15 residues.

The CDR3 region has the DNA TGTGCCAGCAGCTTACGGGGGGACCCCTACAATGAGCAGTTCTTC. Translated: CASSLRGDPYNEQFF. The rearrangement joins TRBV7-3 to TRBJ2-1; TRBD2 agrees at 7 bases. The CDR3 loop spans 15 amino acids. CDR1 and CDR2 (germline): SGHTA, FQGTGA. J lost 2 bases, V lost 2 bases, and 3 bases had no gene match.

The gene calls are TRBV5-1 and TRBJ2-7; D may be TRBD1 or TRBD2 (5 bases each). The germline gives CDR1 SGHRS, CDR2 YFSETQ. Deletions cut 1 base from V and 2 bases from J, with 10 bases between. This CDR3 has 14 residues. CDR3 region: CASSLTGPPYEQYF. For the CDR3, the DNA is TGCGCCAGCAGCTTGACGGGACCCCCCTACGAGCAGTACTTC.

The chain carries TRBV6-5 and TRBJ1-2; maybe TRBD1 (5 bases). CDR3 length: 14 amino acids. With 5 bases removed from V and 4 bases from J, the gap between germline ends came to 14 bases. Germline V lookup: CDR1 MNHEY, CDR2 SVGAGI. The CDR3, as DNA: TGTGCCAGCAGTACCGGCAGGGTTTTCTATGGCTACACCTTC. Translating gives CASSTGRVFYGYTF.

The CDR3 DNA follows: TGTGCCAGCAGCTTATTGGACAGTACCCTCATGAACACTGAAGCTTTCTTT. It is translated as CASSLLDSTLMNTEAFF. This chain joins TRBV3-1 (or the pseudogene TRBV3-2) and TRBJ1-1; tentatively, D is TRBD1 (6 bases). CDR1 and CDR2 (germline): LGHDT, YNNKEL (reference sequence). V shed 5 bases and J shed 0 bases, with 19 bases lying between them. The CDR3 runs to 17 residues.

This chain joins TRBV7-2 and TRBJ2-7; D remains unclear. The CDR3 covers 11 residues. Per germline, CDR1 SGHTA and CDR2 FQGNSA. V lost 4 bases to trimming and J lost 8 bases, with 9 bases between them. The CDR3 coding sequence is TGTGCCAGCAGCTCCCACTTGAAGCAGTACTTC. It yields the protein CASSSHLKQYF.